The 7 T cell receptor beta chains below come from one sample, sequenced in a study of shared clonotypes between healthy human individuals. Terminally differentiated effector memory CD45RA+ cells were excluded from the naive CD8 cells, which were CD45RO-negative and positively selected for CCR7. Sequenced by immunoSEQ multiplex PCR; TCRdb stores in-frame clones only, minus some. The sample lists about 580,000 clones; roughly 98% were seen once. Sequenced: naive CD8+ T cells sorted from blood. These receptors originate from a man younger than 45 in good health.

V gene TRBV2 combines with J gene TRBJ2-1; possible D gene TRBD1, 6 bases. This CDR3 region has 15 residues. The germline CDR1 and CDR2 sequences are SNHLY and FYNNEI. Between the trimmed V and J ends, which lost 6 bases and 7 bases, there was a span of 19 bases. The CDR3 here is CASRPEAGTRNEQFF. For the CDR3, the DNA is TGTGCCAGCAGGCCGGAGGCAGGGACAAGGAATGAGCAGTTCTTC.

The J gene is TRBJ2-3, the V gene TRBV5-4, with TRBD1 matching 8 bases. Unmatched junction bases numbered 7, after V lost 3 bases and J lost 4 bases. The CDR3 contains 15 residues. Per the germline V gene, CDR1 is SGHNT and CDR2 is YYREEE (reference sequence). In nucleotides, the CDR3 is TGTGCCAGCAGCTCGACAGGGGACCTTTCAGATACGCAGTATTTT. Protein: CASSSTGDLSDTQYF.

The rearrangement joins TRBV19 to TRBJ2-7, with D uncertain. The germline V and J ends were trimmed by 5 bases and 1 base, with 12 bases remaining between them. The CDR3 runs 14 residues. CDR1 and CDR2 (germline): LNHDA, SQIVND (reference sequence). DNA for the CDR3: TGTGCCAGTAGTCCGGCTGAAGGTTCCTACGAGCAGTACTTC. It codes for CASSPAEGSYEQYF.

The CDR3 DNA reads TGTGCCAGCAGTTTATTCGGGACACCGATGAACACTGAAGCTTTCTTT. Protein: CASSLFGTPMNTEAFF. The chain uses TRBV28 and TRBJ1-1, with D possibly TRBD1 on 6 matching bases. Trimming left V 1 base short and J 0 bases short, with 12 bases between. The CDR3 runs 16 residues. Germline loops: CDR1 MDHEN, CDR2 SYDVKM.

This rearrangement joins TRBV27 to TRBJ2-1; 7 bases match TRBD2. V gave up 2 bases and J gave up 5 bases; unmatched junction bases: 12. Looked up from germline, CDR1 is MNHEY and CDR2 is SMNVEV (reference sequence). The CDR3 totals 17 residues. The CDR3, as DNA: TGTGCCAGCAGTTTAGTCCCCCCTAGCGGACCTAACAATGAGCAGTTCTTC. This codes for CASSLVPPSGPNNEQFF.

The DNA of the CDR3 is TGTGCCAGCTCACCCACACAGGTGGTAGGCAATCAGCCCCAGCATTTT. Its translation is CASSPTQVVGNQPQHF. The chain uses TRBV18 and TRBJ1-5; D might be TRBD1 (5 bases). Germline V gives CDR1 KGHSH, CDR2 LQKENI. There are 16 residues in the CDR3. The ends were cut back, 3 bases at V and 2 bases at J, with 14 bases in the middle.

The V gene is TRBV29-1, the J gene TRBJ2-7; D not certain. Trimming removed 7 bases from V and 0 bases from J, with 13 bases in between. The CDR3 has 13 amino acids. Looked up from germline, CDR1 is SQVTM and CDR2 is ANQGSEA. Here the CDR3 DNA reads TGCAGCGCGAAGACACTGAGCTCCTACGAGCAGTACTTC. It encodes CSAKTLSSYEQYF.